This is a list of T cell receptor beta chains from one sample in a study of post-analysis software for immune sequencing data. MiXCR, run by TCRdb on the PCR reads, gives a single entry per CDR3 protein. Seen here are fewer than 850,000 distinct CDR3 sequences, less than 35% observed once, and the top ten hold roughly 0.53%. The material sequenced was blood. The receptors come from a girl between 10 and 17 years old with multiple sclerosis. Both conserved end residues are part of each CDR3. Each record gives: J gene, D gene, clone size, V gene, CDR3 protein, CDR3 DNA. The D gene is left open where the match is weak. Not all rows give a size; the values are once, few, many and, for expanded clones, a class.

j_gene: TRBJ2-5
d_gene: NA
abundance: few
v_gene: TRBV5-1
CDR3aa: CASSRGQEQETQYF
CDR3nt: TGCGCCAGCAGCCGGGGGCAGGAACAAGAGACCCAGTACTTC

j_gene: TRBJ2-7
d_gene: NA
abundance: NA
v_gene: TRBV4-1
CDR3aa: CASSQRVGFGYEQYF
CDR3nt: TGCGCCAGCAGCCAAAGGGTTGGGTTTGGCTACGAGCAGTACTTC

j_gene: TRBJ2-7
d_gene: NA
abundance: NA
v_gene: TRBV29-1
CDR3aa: CSVGKGHRGREQYF
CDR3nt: TGCAGCGTTGGGAAGGGACATCGCGGTCGGGAGCAGTACTTC

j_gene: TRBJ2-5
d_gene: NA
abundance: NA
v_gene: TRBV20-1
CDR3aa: CSARIGAETQYF
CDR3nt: TGCAGTGCTAGAATTGGGGCGGAGACCCAGTACTTC

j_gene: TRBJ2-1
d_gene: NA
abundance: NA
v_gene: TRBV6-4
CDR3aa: CASSIGDRLTEQFF
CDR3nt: TGTGCCAGCAGTATAGGAGACAGGCTCACTGAGCAGTTCTTC

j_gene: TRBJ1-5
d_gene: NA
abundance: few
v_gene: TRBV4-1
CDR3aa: CASSQDLRQYSNQPQHF
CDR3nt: TGCGCCAGCAGCCAAGATCTTCGGCAGTATAGCAATCAGCCCCAGCATTTT

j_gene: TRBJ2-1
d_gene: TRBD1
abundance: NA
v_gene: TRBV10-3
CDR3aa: CAISGSGTGRRNEQFF
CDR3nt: TGTGCCATCAGTGGATCTGGGACAGGGAGGCGAAATGAGCAGTTCTTC

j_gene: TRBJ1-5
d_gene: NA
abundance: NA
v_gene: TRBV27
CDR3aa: CASSGTPYQPQHF
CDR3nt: TGTGCCAGCAGTGGGACACCTTATCAGCCCCAGCATTTT

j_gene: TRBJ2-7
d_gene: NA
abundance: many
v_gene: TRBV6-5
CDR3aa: CASSYSIGRTSYEQYF
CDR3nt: TGTGCCAGCAGTTACTCGATAGGACGGACGTCCTACGAGCAGTACTTC

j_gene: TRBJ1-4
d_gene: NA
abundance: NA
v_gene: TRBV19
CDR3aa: CASSLRPDRPNEKLFF
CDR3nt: TGTGCCAGTAGCCTTCGACCGGACAGACCTAATGAAAAACTGTTTTTT

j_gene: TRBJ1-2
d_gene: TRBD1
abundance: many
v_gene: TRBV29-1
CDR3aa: CSAPDRGNYGYTF
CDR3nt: TGCAGCGCACCGGACAGGGGGAACTATGGCTACACCTTC

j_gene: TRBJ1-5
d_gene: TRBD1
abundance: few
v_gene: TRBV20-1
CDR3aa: CSARGDRTSNQPQHF
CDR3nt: TGCAGTGCTAGAGGGGACAGGACGAGCAATCAGCCCCAGCATTTT

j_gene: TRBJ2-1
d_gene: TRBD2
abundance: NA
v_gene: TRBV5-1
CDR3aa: CASSLKSGLAPGEQFF
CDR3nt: TGCGCCAGCAGCTTGAAGTCCGGACTAGCCCCGGGGGAGCAGTTCTTC

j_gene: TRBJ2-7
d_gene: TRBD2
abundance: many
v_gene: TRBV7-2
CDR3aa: CASSPLAGGYEQYF
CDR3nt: TGTGCCAGCAGCCCTCTAGCGGGAGGGTACGAGCAGTACTTC

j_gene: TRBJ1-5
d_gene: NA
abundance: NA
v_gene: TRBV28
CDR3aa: CASNPSVFQPQHF
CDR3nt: TGTGCCAGCAACCCGTCGGTCTTTCAGCCCCAGCATTTT

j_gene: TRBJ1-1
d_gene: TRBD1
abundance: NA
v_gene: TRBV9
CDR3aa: CASRIGQGDTEAFF
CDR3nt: TGTGCCAGCAGGATAGGACAGGGGGACACTGAAGCTTTCTTT